A selection of T cell receptor beta chains follows, all from one sample in a study of human T cells and chemical hapten exposure. TCRdb analysed the RACE reads with MiXCR anew, one entry per CDR3 protein. This sample has some 74,000 distinct CDR3 sequences, with 10% to 15% found just once. The specimen comprised whole blood, sampled in connection with sensitization to the hapten diphenylcyclopropenone (DPC). The receptor set was obtained from a woman in her forties or fifties with alopecia areata. Some clones in this sample may be carry-over from other donors' samples. The CDR3 runs from the conserved cysteine through the conserved F or W. Each record gives: CDR3 protein, CDR3 DNA, J gene, V gene, D gene, clone size. A D gene is named only where the DNA matches it firmly. Some rows mark clone size as missing; the rest say once, few, many or name a class of expanded clone.

CDR3aa: CSARRVSSYNEQFF
CDR3nt: TGCAGTGCTCGTAGGGTTAGCTCCTACAATGAGCAGTTCTTC
j_gene: TRBJ2-1
v_gene: TRBV20-1
d_gene: .
abundance: .

CDR3aa: CASSLDRRLAGYNEQFF
CDR3nt: TGTGCCAGCAGCTTAGATCGCAGGCTAGCGGGTTACAATGAGCAGTTCTTC
j_gene: TRBJ2-1
v_gene: TRBV11-2
d_gene: TRBD2
abundance: .

CDR3aa: CASSHQPGTGFSYEQYF
CDR3nt: TGTGCCAGCAGCCACCAACCCGGGACAGGCTTCTCCTACGAGCAGTACTTC
j_gene: TRBJ2-7
v_gene: TRBV27
d_gene: TRBD1
abundance: .

CDR3aa: CASGGTASDTQYF
CDR3nt: TGTGCCAGCGGCGGGACAGCTTCAGATACGCAGTATTTT
j_gene: TRBJ2-3
v_gene: TRBV6-5
d_gene: .
abundance: few

CDR3aa: CSVGGWRGTDTQYF
CDR3nt: TGCAGCGTTGGAGGCTGGCGTGGCACAGATACGCAGTATTTT
j_gene: TRBJ2-3
v_gene: TRBV29-1
d_gene: .
abundance: many

CDR3aa: CASSIVQQPQHF
CDR3nt: TGTGCCAGTAGTATAGTTCAACAGCCCCAGCATTTT
j_gene: TRBJ1-5
v_gene: TRBV19
d_gene: .
abundance: many

CDR3aa: CASSLEVQETQYF
CDR3nt: TGCGCCAGCAGCTTGGAAGTTCAGGAGACCCAGTACTTC
j_gene: TRBJ2-5
v_gene: TRBV5-1
d_gene: .
abundance: .

CDR3aa: CASRAAGLAGVNEQFF
CDR3nt: TGTGCCAGCAGAGCCGCAGGACTAGCGGGAGTCAATGAGCAGTTCTTC
j_gene: TRBJ2-1
v_gene: TRBV6-5
d_gene: TRBD2
abundance: many

CDR3aa: CASSALESGELFF
CDR3nt: TGTGCCAGCAGCGCACTAGAATCCGGGGAGCTGTTTTTT
j_gene: TRBJ2-2
v_gene: TRBV9
d_gene: .
abundance: many

CDR3aa: CASSLTGPGELFF
CDR3nt: TGCGCCAGCAGCTTAACAGGGCCCGGGGAGCTGTTTTTT
j_gene: TRBJ2-2
v_gene: TRBV5-1
d_gene: .
abundance: few

CDR3aa: CASSGGTYYEQYF
CDR3nt: TGCGCCAGCAGCGGAGGGACGTACTACGAGCAGTACTTC
j_gene: TRBJ2-7
v_gene: TRBV5-1
d_gene: .
abundance: .

CDR3aa: CASSLVPGESGSWDEQFF
CDR3nt: TGTGCCAGCAGCTTAGTTCCTGGGGAAAGCGGGAGTTGGGATGAGCAGTTCTTC
j_gene: TRBJ2-1
v_gene: TRBV7-6
d_gene: TRBD2
abundance: few

CDR3aa: CASSPISGVALEQYF
CDR3nt: TGTGCCAGCAGCCCAATCTCGGGGGTAGCCCTCGAGCAGTACTTC
j_gene: TRBJ2-7
v_gene: TRBV12-3/TRBV12-4
d_gene: .
abundance: .

CDR3aa: CSVGTSGSYNEQFF
CDR3nt: TGCAGCGTTGGGACTAGCGGGAGTTATAATGAGCAGTTCTTC
j_gene: TRBJ2-1
v_gene: TRBV29-1
d_gene: TRBD2
abundance: many

CDR3aa: CASSLDNPGRDGELFF
CDR3nt: TGTGCCAGCAGCTTAGATAACCCAGGGCGGGACGGGGAGCTGTTTTTT
j_gene: TRBJ2-2
v_gene: TRBV11-2
d_gene: .
abundance: .

CDR3aa: CASSLEGPYEQYF
CDR3nt: TGCGCCAGCAGCTTGGAAGGGCCCTACGAGCAGTACTTC
j_gene: TRBJ2-7
v_gene: TRBV5-1
d_gene: .
abundance: few

CDR3aa: CSVPTTEGTSDRF
CDR3nt: TGCAGCGTCCCCACGACAGAGGGGACTAGCGATCGCTTC
j_gene: TRBJ2-1
v_gene: TRBV29-1
d_gene: TRBD2
abundance: few

CDR3aa: CASCRDRENIQYF
CDR3nt: TGTGCCAGCTGTCGGGACAGAGAAAACATTCAGTACTTC
j_gene: TRBJ2-4
v_gene: TRBV2
d_gene: TRBD1
abundance: few

CDR3aa: CASSLDPAGSTDTQYF
CDR3nt: TGTGCCAGCAGTTTAGACCCAGCAGGGAGCACAGATACGCAGTATTTT
j_gene: TRBJ2-3
v_gene: TRBV12-3/TRBV12-4
d_gene: .
abundance: .

CDR3aa: CASSVRGLAGEETQYF
CDR3nt: TGTGCCAGCAGTGTCCGCGGACTAGCGGGAGAGGAGACCCAGTACTTC
j_gene: TRBJ2-5
v_gene: TRBV25-1
d_gene: TRBD2
abundance: many

CDR3aa: CSVETGVNQSQHF
CDR3nt: TGCAGCGTTGAGACAGGGGTCAATCAGTCCCAGCATTTT
j_gene: TRBJ1-5
v_gene: TRBV29-1
d_gene: TRBD1
abundance: .

CDR3aa: CASSRGLGVGNEQFF
CDR3nt: TGTGCCAGCAGTAGAGGACTAGGGGTTGGAAATGAGCAGTTCTTC
j_gene: TRBJ2-1
v_gene: TRBV4-2
d_gene: TRBD2
abundance: many

CDR3aa: CASSESRGNGELFF
CDR3nt: TGCGCCAGCAGTGAGTCTAGGGGAAACGGGGAGCTGTTTTTT
j_gene: TRBJ2-2
v_gene: TRBV10-1
d_gene: .
abundance: few

CDR3aa: CASRSLGGTDYEQYF
CDR3nt: TGTGCCAGCAGGTCCCTAGGGGGAACTGACTACGAGCAGTACTTC
j_gene: TRBJ2-7
v_gene: TRBV6-6
d_gene: .
abundance: .

CDR3aa: CASSYAGGSSYEQYF
CDR3nt: TGTGCCAGCAGCTACGCAGGAGGGAGCTCCTACGAGCAGTACTTC
j_gene: TRBJ2-7
v_gene: TRBV7-9
d_gene: .
abundance: many

CDR3aa: CASSLRTQPNSYEQYF
CDR3nt: TGTGCCAGCAGCCTACGGACCCAACCCAACTCCTACGAGCAGTACTTC
j_gene: TRBJ2-7
v_gene: TRBV4-2
d_gene: .
abundance: many

CDR3aa: CASSFRINTEAFF
CDR3nt: TGTGCCAGCAGCTTCAGGATAAACACTGAAGCTTTCTTT
j_gene: TRBJ1-1
v_gene: TRBV7-6
d_gene: .
abundance: few

CDR3aa: CASSDIGFIQPQHF
CDR3nt: TGTGCCAGTTCGGACATTGGGTTCATTCAGCCCCAGCATTTT
j_gene: TRBJ1-5
v_gene: TRBV19
d_gene: .
abundance: many

CDR3aa: CATSRELGTNQPQHF
CDR3nt: TGTGCCACCAGCAGAGAGCTTGGGACAAATCAGCCCCAGCATTTT
j_gene: TRBJ1-5
v_gene: TRBV15
d_gene: .
abundance: many

CDR3aa: CASSRTRNEQFF
CDR3nt: TGTGCCAGCAGCAGGACTCGCAATGAGCAGTTCTTC
j_gene: TRBJ2-1
v_gene: TRBV11-2
d_gene: .
abundance: few

CDR3aa: CASSPGPGKTDTQYF
CDR3nt: TGTGCCAGCAGCCCGGGACCCGGGAAGACAGATACGCAGTATTTT
j_gene: TRBJ2-3
v_gene: TRBV5-4
d_gene: .
abundance: many

CDR3aa: CASSYSFLSGISYNEQFF
CDR3nt: TGTGCCAGCAGTTACTCGTTTCTGTCGGGTATCTCCTACAATGAGCAGTTCTTC
j_gene: TRBJ2-1
v_gene: TRBV6-5
d_gene: .
abundance: once

CDR3aa: CAIRSGLAGFEQFF
CDR3nt: TGTGCCATCAGATCGGGACTAGCGGGTTTTGAGCAGTTCTTC
j_gene: TRBJ2-1
v_gene: TRBV10-3
d_gene: TRBD2
abundance: many

CDR3aa: CSVLSGRANEQFF
CDR3nt: TGCAGCGTTCTTAGTGGGAGGGCTAATGAGCAGTTCTTC
j_gene: TRBJ2-1
v_gene: TRBV29-1
d_gene: TRBD2
abundance: many

CDR3aa: CASSGPRNTEAFF
CDR3nt: TGTGCCAGCAGCGGACCCCGGAACACTGAAGCTTTCTTT
j_gene: TRBJ1-1
v_gene: TRBV6-1
d_gene: .
abundance: few

CDR3aa: CASSPQRRGKAGANVLTF
CDR3nt: TGTGCCAGCAGCCCCCAAAGAAGGGGTAAGGCTGGGGCCAACGTCCTGACTTTC
j_gene: TRBJ2-6
v_gene: TRBV12-3/TRBV12-4
d_gene: .
abundance: .

CDR3aa: CASSQDLSTYQETQYF
CDR3nt: TGTGCCAGCAGCCAAGATCTAAGCACTTATCAAGAGACCCAGTACTTC
j_gene: TRBJ2-5
v_gene: TRBV14
d_gene: .
abundance: many

CDR3aa: CASSLNLGRDSYNEQFF
CDR3nt: TGCGCCAGCAGCTTGAACCTAGGCCGGGACTCCTACAATGAGCAGTTCTTC
j_gene: TRBJ2-1
v_gene: TRBV5-1
d_gene: .
abundance: many

CDR3aa: CASSQVTSGQETQYF
CDR3nt: TGTGCCAGCAGCCAAGTTACTAGCGGGCAAGAGACCCAGTACTTC
j_gene: TRBJ2-5
v_gene: TRBV3-1
d_gene: TRBD2
abundance: many

CDR3aa: CSVEGEEAFF
CDR3nt: TGCAGCGTTGAGGGGGAGGAAGCTTTCTTT
j_gene: TRBJ1-1
v_gene: TRBV29-1
d_gene: .
abundance: many

CDR3aa: CAWSAGGLVYNEQFF
CDR3nt: TGTGCCTGGAGTGCCGGAGGGTTGGTCTACAATGAGCAGTTCTTC
j_gene: TRBJ2-1
v_gene: TRBV30
d_gene: .
abundance: few

CDR3aa: CSAGGLAAGRDTQYF
CDR3nt: TGCAGTGCTGGGGGACTAGCGGCAGGGAGGGATACGCAGTATTTT
j_gene: TRBJ2-3
v_gene: TRBV20-1
d_gene: TRBD2
abundance: .

CDR3aa: CASSQAQTTQYF
CDR3nt: TGTGCCAGCAGCCAGGCCCAAACTACGCAGTATTTT
j_gene: TRBJ2-3
v_gene: TRBV3-1
d_gene: .
abundance: .

CDR3aa: CSVVTKRLTGELFF
CDR3nt: TGCAGCGTTGTGACGAAACGACTGACCGGGGAGCTGTTTTTT
j_gene: TRBJ2-2
v_gene: TRBV29-1
d_gene: .
abundance: many

CDR3aa: CASKLSRGTDTQYF
CDR3nt: TGTGCCAGCAAGTTAAGTAGGGGCACAGATACGCAGTATTTT
j_gene: TRBJ2-3
v_gene: TRBV28
d_gene: .
abundance: many

CDR3aa: CASSLEVVERGTDTQYF
CDR3nt: TGCGCCAGCAGCTTGGAGGTAGTAGAGAGAGGTACAGATACGCAGTATTTT
j_gene: TRBJ2-3
v_gene: TRBV5-1
d_gene: .
abundance: .

CDR3aa: CASSQGTGNQPQHF
CDR3nt: TGTGCCAGCAGTCAGGGAACGGGCAATCAGCCCCAGCATTTT
j_gene: TRBJ1-5
v_gene: TRBV6-1
d_gene: .
abundance: many

CDR3aa: CASSQVSGMTGELFF
CDR3nt: TGTGCCAGCAGCCAAGTCAGCGGGATGACCGGGGAGCTGTTTTTT
j_gene: TRBJ2-2
v_gene: TRBV4-2
d_gene: TRBD2
abundance: .

CDR3aa: CAWSRDSSINYGYTF
CDR3nt: TGTGCCTGGAGTAGGGACAGTTCAATTAACTATGGCTACACCTTC
j_gene: TRBJ1-2
v_gene: TRBV30
d_gene: TRBD1
abundance: many

CDR3aa: CASSQEEHRGQNIQYF
CDR3nt: TGTGCCAGCAGCCAAGAGGAACACAGGGGGCAAAACATTCAGTACTTC
j_gene: TRBJ2-4
v_gene: TRBV14
d_gene: TRBD1
abundance: few

CDR3aa: CASSQDIGPNYGYTF
CDR3nt: TGTGCCAGCAGCCAAGATATAGGCCCTAACTATGGCTACACCTTC
j_gene: TRBJ1-2
v_gene: TRBV14
d_gene: .
abundance: .

CDR3aa: CASSAFTSGMNTGELFF
CDR3nt: TGTGCCAGCAGCGCCTTTACTAGCGGGATGAACACCGGGGAGCTGTTTTTT
j_gene: TRBJ2-2
v_gene: TRBV7-8
d_gene: TRBD2
abundance: .

CDR3aa: CASSLGRGVREQFF
CDR3nt: TGTGCCAGCAGCCTAGGGAGGGGGGTGCGGGAGCAGTTCTTC
j_gene: TRBJ2-1
v_gene: TRBV3-1
d_gene: .
abundance: few

CDR3aa: CSAGTTISTDTQYF
CDR3nt: TGCAGTGCTGGGACAACGATAAGCACAGATACGCAGTATTTT
j_gene: TRBJ2-3
v_gene: TRBV20-1
d_gene: .
abundance: many

CDR3aa: CASSLSGEVNIQYF
CDR3nt: TGCGCCAGCAGCTTGTCGGGGGAAGTGAACATTCAGTACTTC
j_gene: TRBJ2-4
v_gene: TRBV5-1
d_gene: .
abundance: .

CDR3aa: CSARVAGASTDTQYF
CDR3nt: TGCAGTGCTAGAGTAGCGGGAGCTAGCACAGATACGCAGTATTTT
j_gene: TRBJ2-3
v_gene: TRBV20-1
d_gene: TRBD2
abundance: few

CDR3aa: CASSRSGDVNTEAFF
CDR3nt: TGCGCCAGCAGCCGTTCAGGGGATGTGAACACTGAAGCTTTCTTT
j_gene: TRBJ1-1
v_gene: TRBV5-1
d_gene: .
abundance: few

CDR3aa: CASSAGAQETQYF
CDR3nt: TGTGCCAGCAGTGCCGGGGCCCAAGAGACCCAGTACTTC
j_gene: TRBJ2-5
v_gene: TRBV2
d_gene: .
abundance: .